This T cell receptor (beta chain) was recorded in a study of human T cells and chemical hapten exposure. About the study: Each patient's scalp received weekly diphenylcyclopropenone throughout the approximately 25-week study. Recorded diagnoses among the mostly female patients were alopecia areata, totalis or universalis.

This sample's time point: patch test 1, 2 weeks after DPC sensitization. Documented treatment: therapeutic diphenylcyclopropenone sensitization with weekly scalp DPC. The study drew its donors from alopecia patients who were 18 to 70 years old and suitable for DPC. One entry per CDR3 protein results from TCRdb running MiXCR on the RACE reads. The sample includes 95,000 to 150,000 distinct CDR3 sequences, around 15% of them seen just once. With 0 bases removed from V and 7 bases from J, the gap between germline ends came to 10 bases. This CDR3 is 14 amino acids long. Germline loops: CDR1 LGHNA, CDR2 YSLEER.

This sequence was found in a man younger than 35 with alopecia areata. Some clones in this sample may be carry-over from other donors' samples. Material: whole blood, obtained in connection with sensitization to the hapten diphenylcyclopropenone (DPC). V is TRBV4-3 and J is TRBJ1-5; no clear D gene. This CDR3 is CASSQERVEQPQHF. Here the CDR3 DNA reads TGCGCCAGCAGCCAAGAGCGAGTCGAACAGCCCCAGCATTTT.